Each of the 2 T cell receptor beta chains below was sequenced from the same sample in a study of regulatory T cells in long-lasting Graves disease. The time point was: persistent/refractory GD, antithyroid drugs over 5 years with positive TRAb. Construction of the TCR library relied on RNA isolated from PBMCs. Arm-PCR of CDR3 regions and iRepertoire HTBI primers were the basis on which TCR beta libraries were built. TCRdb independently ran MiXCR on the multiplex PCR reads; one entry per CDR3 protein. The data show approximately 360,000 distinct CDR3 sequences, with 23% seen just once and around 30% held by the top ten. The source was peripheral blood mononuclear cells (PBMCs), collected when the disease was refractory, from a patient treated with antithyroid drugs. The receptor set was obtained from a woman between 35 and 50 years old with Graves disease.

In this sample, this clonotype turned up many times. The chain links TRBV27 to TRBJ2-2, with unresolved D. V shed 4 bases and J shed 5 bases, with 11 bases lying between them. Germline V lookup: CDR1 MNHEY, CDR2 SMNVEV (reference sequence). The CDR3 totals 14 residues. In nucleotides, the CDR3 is TGTGCCAGCAGTTCGTGGTCTCGGACCGGGGAGCTGTTTTTT. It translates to CASSSWSRTGELFF.

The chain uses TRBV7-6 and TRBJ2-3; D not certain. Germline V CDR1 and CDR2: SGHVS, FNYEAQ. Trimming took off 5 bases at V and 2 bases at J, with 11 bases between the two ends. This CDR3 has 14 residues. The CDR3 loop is CASSPRNPTDTQYF. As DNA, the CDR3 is TGTGCCAGCAGCCCCCGGAACCCCACAGATACGCAGTATTTT.